One sample yielded the 27 T cell receptor beta chains listed below, sequenced in a study of cytomegalovirus exposure and HLA in healthy donors. The PCR was carried out with 60 Vbeta primers and 13 Jbeta primers. The table came from immunoSEQ multiplex PCR; TCRdb's copy has only in-frame clones and leaves some out. The sample records approximately 210,000 clones, around 75% being singletons. Sequencing was done on a sample of PBMCs. The receptors shown here come from a woman aged 45-59 years in good health and CMV-seronegative.

The J gene is TRBJ2-1, the V gene TRBV19; 7 positions agree with TRBD2. The germline gives CDR1 LNHDA, CDR2 SQIVND (reference sequence). This CDR3 is 16 amino acids long. The ends lost 7 bases at V and 0 bases at J; junction bases unmatched: 9. CDR3 protein: CASIKAGSSSYNEQFF. DNA for the CDR3: TGTGCCAGTATTAAAGCGGGGTCGAGCTCCTACAATGAGCAGTTCTTC.

The chain joins TRBV27 to TRBJ1-3; D is ambiguous. This CDR3 contains 15 residues. Germline loops: CDR1 MNHEY, CDR2 SMNVEV (reference sequence). The V gene lost 2 bases and the J gene lost 2 bases, with 10 bases spanning the gap. DNA of the CDR3: TGTGCCAGCAGTTTAACAGCCTCCACTGGAAACACCATATATTTT. Translation gives CASSLTASTGNTIYF.

This rearrangement joins TRBV19 to TRBJ2-1; 12 bases are a match to TRBD2. The germline CDR1 and CDR2 sequences are LNHDA and SQIVND (reference sequence). The CDR3 totals 17 residues. Trimming at V came to 5 bases and at J to 1 base, leaving 6 bases not matched to a gene. The CDR3 loop is CASSPRTSGASYNEQFF. As DNA, the CDR3 is TGTGCCAGTAGTCCGAGGACTAGCGGGGCTTCCTACAATGAGCAGTTCTTC.

This clone occurred a few times. V is TRBV5-4 and J is TRBJ1-1; possible D gene TRBD1, 6 bases. Trimming took off 4 bases at V and 6 bases at J, with 10 bases between the two ends. This CDR3 region has 12 residues. CDR1 SGHNT and CDR2 YYREEE come from the germline V gene (reference sequence). CDR3 sequence reads: CASSRGGAEAFF. The CDR3 DNA sequence: TGTGCCAGCAGCCGAGGGGGAGCTGAAGCTTTCTTT.

A few counts support this clone. The chain employs TRBV4-1 and TRBJ1-1; D is unclear. The CDR3 totals 14 residues. V lost 6 bases and J lost 2, with 13 bases in between. In germline, CDR1 is MGHRA, CDR2 YSYEKL. The CDR3 region is CASRHAGRNTEAFF. The CDR3 DNA follows: TGCGCCAGCAGGCACGCGGGCCGTAACACTGAAGCTTTCTTT.

In DNA form, the CDR3 reads TGTGCCAGCAGTTACTCCCGCGATGCGGGCTATGGCTACACCTTC. It specifies CASSYSRDAGYGYTF. This chain uses TRBV6-5 with TRBJ1-2; unclear D gene. V was shortened by 0 bases and J by 4 bases, with 12 bases between the two germline ends. CDR1 and CDR2 from the germline V gene are MNHEY and SVGAGI. The CDR3 is 15 residues long.

V and J are TRBV7-9 and TRBJ1-2, with D possibly matching TRBD1 (6 bases). This CDR3 has 13 residues. Germline CDR1 and CDR2: SEHNR and FQNEAQ (reference sequence). V shed 2 bases and J shed 6 bases, with 10 bases lying between them. CDR3 sequence (DNA): TGTGCCAGCAGCTTAAGTTACAGGGATGGCTACACCTTC. Amino acid sequence: CASSLSYRDGYTF.

This chain joins TRBV5-1 and TRBJ1-6, with 7 bases lining up with TRBD1. V shed 4 bases and J 4 bases; nucleotides not matched to a gene: 8. CDR1 SGHRS and CDR2 YFSETQ come from the germline V gene. The CDR3 extends over 16 amino acids. The chain's CDR3 is CASSARQGGYNSPLHF. The CDR3 DNA reads TGCGCCAGCAGCGCCCGACAGGGCGGATATAATTCACCCCTCCACTTT.

The rearrangement links TRBV6-1 to TRBJ2-3; possibly TRBD2 for D (5 bases). Germline V gene sequence: CDR1 MNHNS, CDR2 SASEGT. The V end was cut by 0 bases, the J end by 4 bases, with 14 bases between. CDR3 length equals 16 residues. The CDR3 coding sequence is TGTGCCAGCAGTGAAGCTAATCTAGCCTCCCCAGATACGCAGTATTTT. It yields the protein CASSEANLASPDTQYF.

The chain employs TRBV15 and TRBJ1-2; 10 nucleotides agree with TRBD1. The CDR3 length is 17 residues. Trimming cost V 0 bases and J 7 bases; bases outside gene matches: 11. Germline V gene sequence: CDR1 LNHNV, CDR2 YYDKDF (reference sequence). The chain's CDR3 is CATSRDPWGQGTFGYTF. CDR3 nucleotide sequence: TGTGCCACCAGCAGAGATCCATGGGGACAGGGGACCTTTGGCTACACCTTC.

A remark on this clone: No conserved phenylalanine or tryptophan ends this CDR3, so it is likely a read error. This chain connects TRBV9 to TRBJ2-3; TRBD2 matches 7 bases. CDR3 length equals 16 residues. With 3 bases clipped from V and 5 bases from J, the junction kept 12 bases outside the gene matches. Germline-derived CDR1 and CDR2 are SGDLS and YYNGEE. CDR3 DNA sequence: TGTGCCAGCAGCGAAGGGAGCGGGACTACCGGAGATACGCAGTATCTT. The encoded protein is CASSEGSGTTGDTQYL.

Here the CDR3 DNA reads TGTGCCAGCAGCCCCCGGACAGGGAAAAACTCCTACGAGCAGTACTTC. Translation: CASSPRTGKNSYEQYF. The chain has TRBV9 and TRBJ2-7, with TRBD1 matching 8 bases. Germline CDR1 SGDLS, CDR2 YYNGEE. This CDR3 contains 16 residues. Trimming took 4 bases from V and 0 from J; bases not matched to a gene: 9. The full variable domain, in which reference TRBV9 and TRBJ2-7 provide the parts outside the CDR3, is DSGVTQTPKHLITATGQRVTLRCSPRSGDLSVYWYQQSLDQGLQFLIQYYNGEERAKGNILERFSAQQFPDLHSELNLSSLELGDSALYFCASSPRTGKNSYEQYFGPGTRLTVT.

This chain uses TRBV5-1 with TRBJ2-5; TRBD1 aligns across 8 bases. V trimming: 0 bases; J trimming: 11 bases; junction bases outside the gene matches: 9. This CDR3 is built from 14 residues. Germline CDR1 and CDR2: SGHRS and YFSETQ. The CDR3 loop is CASSLEQGAVEQYF. CDR3 nucleotides: TGCGCCAGCAGCTTGGAGCAGGGGGCGGTTGAGCAGTACTTC. The full variable domain, rest sourced from reference TRBV5-1 and TRBJ2-5, is KAGVTQTPRYLIKTRGQQVTLSCSPISGHRSVSWYQQTPGQGLQFLFEYFSETQRNKGNFPGRFSGRQFSNSRSEMNVSTLELGDSALYLCASSLEQGAVEQYFGPGTRLLVL.

This clone has only one observation. The chain uses TRBV5-1 and TRBJ2-1, with 11 bases identical to TRBD2. V was clipped by 4 bases and J by 0 bases; unmatched bases: 9. The CDR3 is made up of 18 amino acids. Germline CDR1 and CDR2: SGHRS and YFSETQ. In DNA, the CDR3 is TGCGCCAGCAGCCTACCGACTAGCGGGGCAACCTCCTACAATGAGCAGTTCTTC. Translated: CASSLPTSGATSYNEQFF.

The chain links TRBV14 to TRBJ2-5; 10 bases match TRBD2. This CDR3 spans 15 amino acids. V gave up 5 bases and J gave up 4 bases; unmatched junction bases: 7. Germline CDR1 is SGHDN and CDR2 is FVKESK. The CDR3 DNA reads as TGTGCCAGCAGCTTCGGGACTAGCGTGGGAGAGACCCAGTACTTC. Its translation: CASSFGTSVGETQYF.

This chain joins TRBV19 and TRBJ1-5, with TRBD1 matching over 7 bases. V lost 8 bases to trimming and J lost 9 bases; unmatched junction nucleotides: 4. This CDR3 has 11 residues. Per germline, CDR1 LNHDA and CDR2 SQIVND (reference sequence). The CDR3 spells CASSDRAPQHF. Here the CDR3 DNA reads TGTGCCAGTTCAGACAGGGCGCCCCAGCATTTT. Based on the CDR3 plus reference TRBV19 and TRBJ1-5, the full variable domain is DGGITQSPKYLFRKEGQNVTLSCEQNLNHDAMYWYRQDPGQGLRLIYYSQIVNDFQKGDIAEGYSVSREKKESFPLTVTSAQKNPTAFYLCASSDRAPQHFGDGTRLSIL.

This rearrangement joins TRBV7-3 to TRBJ1-1; D is unresolved. The CDR3 totals 13 residues. The germline V gene encodes CDR1 SGHTA and CDR2 FQGTGA. Trimming pared 5 bases from V and 1 base from J, leaving 8 bases between. This CDR3 reads CASSLTENTEAFF. The CDR3 DNA reads as TGTGCCAGCAGCCTTACAGAGAACACTGAAGCTTTCTTT. Supplemented by reference TRBV7-3 and TRBJ1-1, the full variable domain reads GAGVSQTPSNKVTEKGKYVELRCDPISGHTALYWYRQSLGQGPEFLIYFQGTGAADDSGLPNDRFFAVRPEGSVSTLKIQRTERGDSAVYLCASSLTENTEAFFGQGTRLTVV.

This clone was found a few times. The genes are TRBV10-3 and TRBJ2-2; D unclear. V was trimmed by 0 bases and J by 6 bases, leaving 11 bases between them. The CDR3 loop spans 15 amino acids. Germline CDR1 is ENHRY and CDR2 is SYGVKD. The CDR3 nucleotides are TGTGCCATCAGTGAGTCGACTCCCCCGGCCGGGGAGCTGTTTTTT. Amino acid sequence: CAISESTPPAGELFF.

This CDR3 reads CASSSQGRAGYTF. CDR3 DNA: TGTGCCAGCAGTTCACAGGGTAGAGCCGGCTACACCTTC. The chain is built from TRBV28 and TRBJ1-2; D is perhaps TRBD1 (6 bases). This CDR3 comprises 13 residues. Germline V gene lookup returns CDR1 MDHEN and CDR2 SYDVKM. V was cut by 4 bases and J by 8 bases, with 14 bases left in between.

J is TRBJ2-5 and V is TRBV7-2; D uncertain. Trimming took off 5 bases at V and 11 bases at J, with 15 bases between the two ends. The CDR3 contains 12 residues. Germline lookup yields CDR1 SGHTA and CDR2 FQGNSA. CDR3 amino acids: CASSHSTFEQYF. In DNA form, the CDR3 reads TGTGCCAGCAGCCACAGTACGTTTGAGCAGTACTTC.

The chain combines TRBV4-3 with TRBJ2-2; 10 positions agree with TRBD2. The CDR3 has 18 residues. V lost 2 bases, J lost 0 bases, and 6 bases stayed unmatched. Germline V gives CDR1 LGHNA, CDR2 YSLEER. CDR3 in DNA: TGCGCCAGCAGCCAACTCAGCGGGGGGGTCGCGAACACCGGGGAGCTGTTTTTT. This codes for CASSQLSGGVANTGELFF.

This chain connects TRBV11-2 to TRBJ2-1; 11 bases line up with TRBD2. With V trimmed by 0 bases and J by 6 bases, 4 bases remained unmatched. The germline gives CDR1 SGHAT, CDR2 FQNNGV. This CDR3 spans 16 amino acids. The CDR3 loop reads CASSLELAGGPNEQFF. DNA of the CDR3: TGTGCCAGCAGCTTAGAATTAGCGGGAGGGCCCAATGAGCAGTTCTTC.

CDR3 loop: CASSTKGGTRSGNTIYF. The CDR3 DNA is TGTGCCAGCAGCACCAAAGGGGGCACCCGCTCTGGAAACACCATATATTTT. The chain uses TRBV7-2 and TRBJ1-3; the match to TRBD1 covers 7 bases. The V and J ends lost 5 bases and 0 bases, in that order; junction bases with no gene match: 10. This CDR3 is built from 17 residues. The germline CDR1 and CDR2 sequences are SGHTA and FQGNSA. Supplemented by reference TRBV7-2 and TRBJ1-3, the full variable domain reads GAGVSQSPSNKVTEKGKDVELRCDPISGHTALYWYRQSLGQGLEFLIYFQGNSAPDKSGLPSDRFSAERTGGSVSTLTIQRTQQEDSAVYLCASSTKGGTRSGNTIYFGEGSWLTVV.

The J gene is TRBJ1-1, the V gene TRBV9; 7 bases are a match to TRBD1. The CDR3 runs 14 residues. Trimming took 6 bases from V and 0 from J; bases not matched to a gene: 5. The V gene's germline CDR1 is SGDLS and CDR2 YYNGEE. The CDR3, as DNA: TGTGCCAGCAACAGACAGGGATTGAACACTGAAGCTTTCTTT. This translates into CASNRQGLNTEAFF.

The CDR3 DNA reads as TGTGCCAGCTCACCACCTCCGGGTCCAGATACGCAGTATTTT. It encodes CASSPPPGPDTQYF. The chain combines TRBV18 with TRBJ2-3; D gene ambiguous. The CDR3 loop spans 14 amino acids. Germline loops: CDR1 KGHSH, CDR2 LQKENI. V was clipped by 0 bases and J by 4 bases, with 8 bases between them. Together with reference TRBV18 and TRBJ2-3, the CDR3 gives the full variable domain: NAGVMQNPRHLVRRRGQEARLRCSPMKGHSHVYWYRQLPEEGLKFMVYLQKENIIDESGMPKERFSAEFPKEGPSILRIQQVVRGDSAAYFCASSPPPGPDTQYFGPGTRLTVL.

J is TRBJ2-2 and V is TRBV4-3, with 7 bases aligning to TRBD1. V shed 0 bases, J shed 5 bases, and the junction held 9 bases outside the gene matches. Per germline, CDR1 LGHNA and CDR2 YSLEER. There are 17 residues in the CDR3. The CDR3 sequence is CASSQDWGTASTGELFF. The CDR3 DNA reads TGCGCCAGCAGCCAAGACTGGGGGACAGCTTCAACCGGGGAGCTGTTTTTT.

This clone was detected only once. The V gene is TRBV19, the J gene TRBJ1-2; the match to TRBD1 covers 7 bases. Germline assignment: CDR1 LNHDA and CDR2 SQIVND (reference sequence). Trimming removed 5 bases from V and 2 bases from J; junction bases left unmatched: 11. CDR3 length equals 16 residues. In DNA form, the CDR3 reads TGTGCCAGTAGTTCCCTTGGTACGGGACAGAACTATGGCTACACCTTC. This encodes CASSSLGTGQNYGYTF.